This TCR beta chain is from a study of T cell responses to AZD1222 COVID-19 vaccine. Germline assignment: CDR1 SGHVS and CDR2 FQNEAQ. V lost 5 bases, J lost 6 bases, and 2 bases stayed unmatched. The CDR3 is 12 residues long. Repertoires were generated with immunoSEQ multiplex PCR, while TCRdb's copy carries only in-frame clones and drops some. The repertoire has around 170,000 clones, 80% to 90% of them found once; the top ten carry 11%. The sequence derives from an adult who received the AZD1222 COVID-19 vaccine. Here the sequenced sample was peripheral blood, taken 28 days after the second AZD1222 dose. The chain recombines TRBV7-8 with TRBJ2-7; 9 bases agree with TRBD2. In DNA form, the CDR3 reads TGTGCCAGCAGCCATAGCGGGGGCGAGCAGTACTTC. It is translated as CASSHSGGEQYF.